The subject of this entry is one T cell receptor (beta chain). No antigen is known for it. Germline is not matched at one junction end, which may reflect a read error. This entry belongs to a study of OX40 agonist ivuxolimab in advanced cancers. Study overall: Recorded diagnoses for dose-escalation patients were hepatocellular carcinoma, melanoma, renal cell or head and neck cancer. Three dose-escalation patients had partial responses: one with hepatocellular carcinoma and two with cutaneous melanoma.

Sequencing used immunoSEQ multiplex PCR; TCRdb keeps in-frame clones, though not all of them. The table shows under 45,000 clones, with roughly 84% occurring only once. The CDR3 runs to 13 residues. Germline CDR1 MDHEN, CDR2 SYDVKM. Notes on the study in general: Antigen specificity remained undetermined for the expanded peripheral T cells. In general, CD8+ T cells held more expanded clones than CD4+ did, on average.

The J gene is TRBJ2-7, the V gene TRBV28, with 7 bases that match TRBD2. The sample was CD4+ or CD8+ T cells sorted from blood, taken in a trial of the OX40 agonist ivuxolimab. The TCR originated in an adult with an advanced solid tumor such as melanoma, head and neck, liver or kidney cancer. CDR3 nucleotides: TGTGCCAGCAGTTCCCCCCGCCGAAGCGGGATCGGCTTC. Its translation is CASSSPRRSGIGF.